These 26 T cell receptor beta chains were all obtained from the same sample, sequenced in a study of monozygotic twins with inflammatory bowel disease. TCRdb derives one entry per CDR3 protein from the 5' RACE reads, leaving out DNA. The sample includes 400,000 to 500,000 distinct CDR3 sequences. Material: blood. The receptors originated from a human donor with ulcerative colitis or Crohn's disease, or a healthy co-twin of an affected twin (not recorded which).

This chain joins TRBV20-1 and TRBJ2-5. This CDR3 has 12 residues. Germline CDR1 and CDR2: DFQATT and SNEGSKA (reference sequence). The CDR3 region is CSARVDFETQYF.

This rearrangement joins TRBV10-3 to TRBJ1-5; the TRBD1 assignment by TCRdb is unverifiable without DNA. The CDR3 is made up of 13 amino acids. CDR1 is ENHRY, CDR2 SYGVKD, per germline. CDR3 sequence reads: CAISGQDQGPQHF.

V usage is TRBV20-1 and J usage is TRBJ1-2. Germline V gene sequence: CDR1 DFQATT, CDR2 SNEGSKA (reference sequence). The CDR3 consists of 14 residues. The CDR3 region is CSASTDIYNYGYTF.

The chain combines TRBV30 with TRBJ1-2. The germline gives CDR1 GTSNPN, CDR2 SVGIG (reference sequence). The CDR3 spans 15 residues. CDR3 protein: CAWSGGEGNNYGYTF. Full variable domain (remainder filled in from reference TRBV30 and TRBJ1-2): SQTIHQWPATLVQPVGSPLSLECTVEGTSNPNLYWYRQAAGRGLQLLFYSVGIGQISSEVPQNLSASRPQDRQFILSSKKLLLSDSGFYLCAWSGGEGNNYGYTFGSGTRLTVV.

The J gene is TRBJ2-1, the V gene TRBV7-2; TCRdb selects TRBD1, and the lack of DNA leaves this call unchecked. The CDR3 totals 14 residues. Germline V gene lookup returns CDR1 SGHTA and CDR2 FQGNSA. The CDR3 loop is CASSLGRTGSEQVF.

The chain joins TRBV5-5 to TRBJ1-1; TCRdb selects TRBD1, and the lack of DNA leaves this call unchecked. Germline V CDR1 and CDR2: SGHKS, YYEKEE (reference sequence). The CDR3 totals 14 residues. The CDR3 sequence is CASSSGHSNTEAFF.

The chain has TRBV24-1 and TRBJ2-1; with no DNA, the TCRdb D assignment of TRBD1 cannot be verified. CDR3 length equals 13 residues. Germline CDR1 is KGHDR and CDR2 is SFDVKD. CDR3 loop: CATQGQGTNEQFF.

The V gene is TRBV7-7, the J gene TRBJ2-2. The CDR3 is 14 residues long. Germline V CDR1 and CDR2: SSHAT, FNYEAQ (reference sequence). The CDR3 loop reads CASSPAPNTGELFF.

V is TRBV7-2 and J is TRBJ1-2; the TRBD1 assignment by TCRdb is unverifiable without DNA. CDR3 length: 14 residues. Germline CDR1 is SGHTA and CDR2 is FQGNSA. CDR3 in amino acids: CASTPRAHPWGYTF.

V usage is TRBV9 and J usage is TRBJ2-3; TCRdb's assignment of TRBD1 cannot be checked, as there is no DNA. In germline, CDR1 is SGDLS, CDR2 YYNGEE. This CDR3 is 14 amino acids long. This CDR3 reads CASSSWTGKDTQYF.

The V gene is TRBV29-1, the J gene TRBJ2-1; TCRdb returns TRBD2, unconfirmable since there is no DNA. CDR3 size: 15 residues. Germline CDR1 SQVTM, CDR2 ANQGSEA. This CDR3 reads CSVALLAGFYNEQFF.

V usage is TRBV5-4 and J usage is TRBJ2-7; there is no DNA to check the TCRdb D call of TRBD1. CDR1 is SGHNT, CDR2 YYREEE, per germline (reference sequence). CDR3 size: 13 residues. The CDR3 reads CASSQDRDDGQYF.

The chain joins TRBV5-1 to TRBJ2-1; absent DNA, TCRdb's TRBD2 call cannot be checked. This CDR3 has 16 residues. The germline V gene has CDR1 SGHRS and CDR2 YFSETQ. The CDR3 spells CASSLGGQRGAPPLVF.

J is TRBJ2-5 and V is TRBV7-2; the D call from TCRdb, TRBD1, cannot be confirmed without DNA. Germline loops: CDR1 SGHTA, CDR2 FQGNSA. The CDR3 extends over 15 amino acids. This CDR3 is CASSLTGGPMETQYF.

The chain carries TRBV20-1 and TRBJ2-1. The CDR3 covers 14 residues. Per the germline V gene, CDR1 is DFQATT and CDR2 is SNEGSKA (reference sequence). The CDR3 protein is CSAPIGASYNEQFF.

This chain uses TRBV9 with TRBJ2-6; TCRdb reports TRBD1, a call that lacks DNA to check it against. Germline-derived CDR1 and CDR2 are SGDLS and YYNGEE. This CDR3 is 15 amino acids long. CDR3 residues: CASSDQGAGANVLTF.

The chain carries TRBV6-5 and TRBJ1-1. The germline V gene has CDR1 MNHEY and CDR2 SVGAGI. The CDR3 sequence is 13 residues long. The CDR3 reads CASSYSLNTEAFF.

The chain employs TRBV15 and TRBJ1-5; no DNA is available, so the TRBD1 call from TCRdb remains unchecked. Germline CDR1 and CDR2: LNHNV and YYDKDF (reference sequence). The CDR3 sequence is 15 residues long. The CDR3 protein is CATSTAGQGSSPQHF.

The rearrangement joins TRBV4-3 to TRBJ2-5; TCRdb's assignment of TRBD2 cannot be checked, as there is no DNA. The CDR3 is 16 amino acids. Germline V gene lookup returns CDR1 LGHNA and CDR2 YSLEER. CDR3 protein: CASSQDRTSPQETQYF.

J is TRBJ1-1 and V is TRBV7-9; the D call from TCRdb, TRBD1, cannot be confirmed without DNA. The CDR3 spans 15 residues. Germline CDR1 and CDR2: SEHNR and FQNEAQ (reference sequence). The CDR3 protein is CASNYGTGKNTEAFF.

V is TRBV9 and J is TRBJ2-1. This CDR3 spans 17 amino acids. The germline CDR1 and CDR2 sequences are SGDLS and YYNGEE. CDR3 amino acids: CASSVEARQSSYNEQFF. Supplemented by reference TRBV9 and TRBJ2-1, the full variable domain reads DSGVTQTPKHLITATGQRVTLRCSPRSGDLSVYWYQQSLDQGLQFLIQYYNGEERAKGNILERFSAQQFPDLHSELNLSSLELGDSALYFCASSVEARQSSYNEQFFGPGTRLTVL.

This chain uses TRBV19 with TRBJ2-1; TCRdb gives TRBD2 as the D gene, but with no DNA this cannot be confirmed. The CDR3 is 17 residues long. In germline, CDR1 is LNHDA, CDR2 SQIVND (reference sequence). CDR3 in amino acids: CASSPYPIAGPYNEQFF.

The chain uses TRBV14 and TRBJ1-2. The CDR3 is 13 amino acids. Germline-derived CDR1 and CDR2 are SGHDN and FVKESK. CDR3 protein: CASSQGPGSGYTF.

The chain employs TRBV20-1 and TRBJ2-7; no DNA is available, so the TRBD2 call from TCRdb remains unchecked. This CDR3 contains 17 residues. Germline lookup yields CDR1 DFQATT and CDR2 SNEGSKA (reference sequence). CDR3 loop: CSAHEGGGTSVSYEQYF.

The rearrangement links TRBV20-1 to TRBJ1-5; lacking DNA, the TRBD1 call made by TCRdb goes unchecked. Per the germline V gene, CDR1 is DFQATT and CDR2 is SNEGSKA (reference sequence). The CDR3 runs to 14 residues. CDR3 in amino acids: CSAREGRSNQPQHF.

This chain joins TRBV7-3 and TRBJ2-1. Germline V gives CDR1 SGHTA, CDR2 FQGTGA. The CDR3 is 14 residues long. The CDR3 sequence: CASSLVDSHNEQFF.